The clone carrying this TCR beta chain appeared a few times. Its antigen is unidentified. This specimen belongs to a study of siplizumab effects on memory and regulatory T cells. CDR1 is SGHAT, CDR2 FQNNGV, per germline. The CDR3 covers 15 residues. Trimming at V came to 5 bases and at J to 4 bases, leaving 8 bases not matched to a gene. General study points: Mappable CD4+ clones that were alloreactive averaged around 70% Treg-derived with siplizumab versus approximately 29% in controls. Roughly 80-95% of proliferating CD4+ or CD8+ clones lacked a naive or memory phenotype that could be assigned.

Libraries were prepared by immunoSEQ multiplex PCR; TCRdb keeps only in-frame clonotypes and omits some of them. The sample includes over 100,000 clones, 90% to 95% of them seen just once. Sequenced input: CD4+ T cells sorted from blood. The J gene is TRBJ1-3, the V gene TRBV11-2, with 7 bases aligning to TRBD1. This receptor was obtained from a human donor in good health. The CDR3 loop is CASSLRGVSGNTIYF. CDR3 nucleotide sequence: TGTGCCAGCAGCCTCAGGGGGGTATCGGGAAACACCATATATTTT.